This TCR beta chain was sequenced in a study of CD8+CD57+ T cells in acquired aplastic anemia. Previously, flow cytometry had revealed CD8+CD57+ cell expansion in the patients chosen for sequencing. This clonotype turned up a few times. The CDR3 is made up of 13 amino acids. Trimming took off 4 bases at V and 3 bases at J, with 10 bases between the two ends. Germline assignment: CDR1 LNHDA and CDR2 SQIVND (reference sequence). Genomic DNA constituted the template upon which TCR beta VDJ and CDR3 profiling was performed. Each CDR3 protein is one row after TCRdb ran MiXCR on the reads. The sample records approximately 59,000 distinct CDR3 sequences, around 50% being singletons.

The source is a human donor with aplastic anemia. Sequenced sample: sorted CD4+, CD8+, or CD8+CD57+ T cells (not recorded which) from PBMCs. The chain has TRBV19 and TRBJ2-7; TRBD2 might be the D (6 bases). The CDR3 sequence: CASSTAGSYEQYF. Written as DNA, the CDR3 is TGTGCCAGTAGTACGGCCGGGAGCTACGAGCAGTACTTC.